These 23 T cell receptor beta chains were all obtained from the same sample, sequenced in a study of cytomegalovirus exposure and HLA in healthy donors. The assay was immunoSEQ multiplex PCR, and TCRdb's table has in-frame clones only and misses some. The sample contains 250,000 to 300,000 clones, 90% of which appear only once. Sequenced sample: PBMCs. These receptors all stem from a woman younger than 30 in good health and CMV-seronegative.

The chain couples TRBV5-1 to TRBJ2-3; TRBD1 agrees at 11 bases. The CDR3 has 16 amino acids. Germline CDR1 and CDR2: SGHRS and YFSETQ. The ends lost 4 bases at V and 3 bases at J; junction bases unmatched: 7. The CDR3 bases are TGCGCCAGCAGCGACCAGGGGACAGGGGGGACAGATACGCAGTATTTT. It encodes CASSDQGTGGTDTQYF.

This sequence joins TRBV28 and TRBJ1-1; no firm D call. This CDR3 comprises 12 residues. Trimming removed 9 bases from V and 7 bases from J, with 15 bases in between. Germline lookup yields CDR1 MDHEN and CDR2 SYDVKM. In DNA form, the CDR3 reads TGTGCCAGTACAGCCTCTCGGCTTGAAGCTTTCTTT. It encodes CASTASRLEAFF.

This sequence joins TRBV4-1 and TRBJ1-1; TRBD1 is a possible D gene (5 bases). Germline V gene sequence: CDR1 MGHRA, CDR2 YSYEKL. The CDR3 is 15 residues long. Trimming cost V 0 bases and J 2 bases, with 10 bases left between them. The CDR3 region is CASSQDPGINTEAFF. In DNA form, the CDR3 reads TGCGCCAGCAGCCAAGATCCAGGGATCAACACTGAAGCTTTCTTT.

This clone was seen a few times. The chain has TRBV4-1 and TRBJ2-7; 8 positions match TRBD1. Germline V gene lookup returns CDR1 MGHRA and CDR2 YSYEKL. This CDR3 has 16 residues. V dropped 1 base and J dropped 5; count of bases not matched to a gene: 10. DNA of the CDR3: TGCGCCAGCAGCCAAGTGGGAGACAGGGGTCCCGACGAGCAGTACTTC. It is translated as CASSQVGDRGPDEQYF.

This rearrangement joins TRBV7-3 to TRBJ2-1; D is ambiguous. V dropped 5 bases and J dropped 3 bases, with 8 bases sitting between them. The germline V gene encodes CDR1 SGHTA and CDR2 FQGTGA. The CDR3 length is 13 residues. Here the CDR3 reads CASSPSLYNEQFF. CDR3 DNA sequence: TGTGCCAGCAGCCCGTCCCTCTACAATGAGCAGTTCTTC.

This CDR3 is CASSLQGMETQYF. In DNA form, the CDR3 reads TGTGCCAGCAGCTTACAGGGAATGGAGACCCAGTACTTC. This sequence joins TRBV5-4 and TRBJ2-5; D might be TRBD1 (6 bases). The CDR3 runs 13 residues. Germline values: CDR1 SGHNT, CDR2 YYREEE (reference sequence). The V end was cut by 2 bases, the J end by 5 bases, with 10 bases between. Using reference TRBV5-4 and TRBJ2-5 for the parts outside the CDR3, the full variable domain is ETGVTQSPTHLIKTRGQQVTLRCSSQSGHNTVSWYQQALGQGPQFIFQYYREEENGRGNFPPRFSGLQFPNYSSELNVNALELDDSALYLCASSLQGMETQYFGPGTRLLVL.

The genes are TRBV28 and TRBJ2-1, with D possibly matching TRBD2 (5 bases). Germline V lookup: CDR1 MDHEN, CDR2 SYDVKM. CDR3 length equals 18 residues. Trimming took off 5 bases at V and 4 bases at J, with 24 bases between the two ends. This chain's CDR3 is CASSLPSAVRAMYNEQFF. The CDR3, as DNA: TGTGCCAGCAGTCTACCCTCCGCGGTGAGGGCAATGTACAATGAGCAGTTCTTC.

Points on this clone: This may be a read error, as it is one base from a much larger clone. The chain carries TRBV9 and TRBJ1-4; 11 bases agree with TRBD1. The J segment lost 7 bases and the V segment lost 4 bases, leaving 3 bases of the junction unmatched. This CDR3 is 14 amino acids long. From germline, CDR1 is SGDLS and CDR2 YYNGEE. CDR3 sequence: CASSPGTGGEKLFF. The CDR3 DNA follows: TGTGCCAGCAGCCCCGGGACAGGGGGTGAAAAACTGTTTTTT. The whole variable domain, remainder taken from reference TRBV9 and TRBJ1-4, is DSGVTQTPKHLITATGQRVTLRCSPRSGDLSVYWYQQSLDQGLQFLIQYYNGEERAKGNILERFSAQQFPDLHSELNLSSLELGDSALYFCASSPGTGGEKLFFGSGTQLSVL.

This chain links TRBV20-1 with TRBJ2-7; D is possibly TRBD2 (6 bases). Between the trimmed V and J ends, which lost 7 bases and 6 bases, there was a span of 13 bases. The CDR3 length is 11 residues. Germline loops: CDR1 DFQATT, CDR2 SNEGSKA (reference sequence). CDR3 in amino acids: CSVADGGEQYF. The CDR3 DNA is TGCAGTGTTGCGGACGGGGGCGAGCAGTACTTC.

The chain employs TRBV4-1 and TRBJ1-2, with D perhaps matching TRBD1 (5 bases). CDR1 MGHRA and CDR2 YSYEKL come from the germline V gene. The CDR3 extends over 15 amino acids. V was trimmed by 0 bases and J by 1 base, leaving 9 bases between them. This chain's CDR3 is CASSQEVQVNYGYTF. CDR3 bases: TGCGCCAGCAGCCAAGAGGTACAGGTTAACTATGGCTACACCTTC.

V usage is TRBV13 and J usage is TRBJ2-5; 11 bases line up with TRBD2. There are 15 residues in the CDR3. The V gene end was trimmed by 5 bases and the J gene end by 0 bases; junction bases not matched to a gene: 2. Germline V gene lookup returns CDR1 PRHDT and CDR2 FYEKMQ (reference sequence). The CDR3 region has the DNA TGTGCCAGCAGCATGACTAGCGGGGACCAAGAGACCCAGTACTTC. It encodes CASSMTSGDQETQYF.

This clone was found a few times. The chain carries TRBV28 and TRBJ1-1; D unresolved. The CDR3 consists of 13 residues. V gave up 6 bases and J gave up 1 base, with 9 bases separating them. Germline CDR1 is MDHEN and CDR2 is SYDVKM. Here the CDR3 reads CASSKVRNTEAFF. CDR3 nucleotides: TGTGCCAGCAGCAAAGTGAGGAACACTGAAGCTTTCTTT.

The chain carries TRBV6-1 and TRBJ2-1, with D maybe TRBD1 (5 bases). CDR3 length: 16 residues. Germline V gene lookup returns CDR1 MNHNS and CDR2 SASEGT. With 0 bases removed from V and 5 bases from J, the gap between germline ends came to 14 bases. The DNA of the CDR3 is TGTGCCAGCAGTGAAGCCTCGGAAGGGGCGAACAATGAGCAGTTCTTC. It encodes CASSEASEGANNEQFF.

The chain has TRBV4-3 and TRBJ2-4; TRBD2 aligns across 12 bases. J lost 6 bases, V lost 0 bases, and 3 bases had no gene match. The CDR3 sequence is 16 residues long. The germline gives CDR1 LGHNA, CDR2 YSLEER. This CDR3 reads CASSQETSGGLNIQYF. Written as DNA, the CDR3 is TGCGCCAGCAGCCAAGAGACTAGCGGGGGATTAAACATTCAGTACTTC.

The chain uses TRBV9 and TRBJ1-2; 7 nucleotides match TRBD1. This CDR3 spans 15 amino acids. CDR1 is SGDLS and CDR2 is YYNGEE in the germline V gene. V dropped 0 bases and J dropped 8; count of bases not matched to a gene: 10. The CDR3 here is CASSVGQGDFLGYTF. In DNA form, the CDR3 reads TGTGCCAGCAGCGTAGGGCAGGGGGACTTTCTCGGCTACACCTTC.

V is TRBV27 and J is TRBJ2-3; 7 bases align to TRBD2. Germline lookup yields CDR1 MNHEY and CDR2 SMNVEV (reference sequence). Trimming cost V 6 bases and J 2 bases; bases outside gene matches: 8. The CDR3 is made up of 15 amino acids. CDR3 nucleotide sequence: TGTGCCAGCAGGGAAGGACTAGTCTACACAGATACGCAGTATTTT. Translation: CASREGLVYTDTQYF.

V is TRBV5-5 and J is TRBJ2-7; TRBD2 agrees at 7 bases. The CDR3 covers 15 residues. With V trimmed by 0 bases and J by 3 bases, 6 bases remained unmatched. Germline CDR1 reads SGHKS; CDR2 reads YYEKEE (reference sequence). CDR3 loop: CASSLEGRDYYEQYF. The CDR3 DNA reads TGTGCCAGCAGCTTGGAAGGGAGGGATTACTACGAGCAGTACTTC.

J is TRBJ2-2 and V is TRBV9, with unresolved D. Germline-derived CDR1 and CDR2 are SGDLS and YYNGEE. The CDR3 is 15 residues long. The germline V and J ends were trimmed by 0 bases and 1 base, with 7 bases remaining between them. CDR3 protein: CASSVGHMNTGELFF. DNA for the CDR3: TGTGCCAGCAGCGTAGGACACATGAACACCGGGGAGCTGTTTTTT.

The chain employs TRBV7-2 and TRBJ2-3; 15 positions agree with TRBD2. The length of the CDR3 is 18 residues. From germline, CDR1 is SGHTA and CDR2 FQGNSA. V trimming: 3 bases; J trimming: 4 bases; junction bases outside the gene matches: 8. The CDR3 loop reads CASSLGLAGGSSADTQYF. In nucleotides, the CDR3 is TGTGCCAGCAGCTTGGGACTAGCGGGGGGATCCTCCGCAGATACGCAGTATTTT.

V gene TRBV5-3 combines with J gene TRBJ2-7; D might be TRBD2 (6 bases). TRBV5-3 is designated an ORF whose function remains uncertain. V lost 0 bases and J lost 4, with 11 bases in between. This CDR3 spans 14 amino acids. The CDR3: CARSLGGTGYEQYF. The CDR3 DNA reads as TGTGCCAGAAGCTTGGGAGGGACTGGGTACGAGCAGTACTTC.

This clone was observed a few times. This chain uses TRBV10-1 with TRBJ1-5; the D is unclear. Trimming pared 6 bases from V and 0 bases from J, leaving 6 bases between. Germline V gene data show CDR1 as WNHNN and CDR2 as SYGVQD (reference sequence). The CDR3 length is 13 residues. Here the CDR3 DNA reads TGCGCCAGCAGCCCCTATAGCAATCAGCCCCAGCATTTT. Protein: CASSPYSNQPQHF.

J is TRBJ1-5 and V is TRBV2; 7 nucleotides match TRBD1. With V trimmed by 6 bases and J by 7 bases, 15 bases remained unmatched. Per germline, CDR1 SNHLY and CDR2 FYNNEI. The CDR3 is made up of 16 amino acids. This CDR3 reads CASRLDRDRISQPQHF. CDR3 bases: TGTGCCAGCAGGCTAGACAGGGACCGAATCAGCCAGCCCCAGCATTTT.

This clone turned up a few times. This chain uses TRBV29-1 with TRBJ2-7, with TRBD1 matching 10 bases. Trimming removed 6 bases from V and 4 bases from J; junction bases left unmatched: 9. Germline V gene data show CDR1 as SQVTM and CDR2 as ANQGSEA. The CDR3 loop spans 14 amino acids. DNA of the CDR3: TGCAGCGTACACGTACCGGGACAGGGGTACGAGCAGTACGTC. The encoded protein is CSVHVPGQGYEQYV.